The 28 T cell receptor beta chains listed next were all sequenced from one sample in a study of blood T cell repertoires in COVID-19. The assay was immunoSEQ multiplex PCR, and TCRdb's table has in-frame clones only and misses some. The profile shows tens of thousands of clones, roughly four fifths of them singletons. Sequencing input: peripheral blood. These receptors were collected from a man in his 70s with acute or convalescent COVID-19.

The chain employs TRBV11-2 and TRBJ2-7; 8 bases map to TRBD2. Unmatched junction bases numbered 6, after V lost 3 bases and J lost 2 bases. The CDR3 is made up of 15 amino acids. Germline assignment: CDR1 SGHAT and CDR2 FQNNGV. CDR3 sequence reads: CASSFTAGETYEQYF. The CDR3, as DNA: TGTGCCAGCAGCTTTACAGCGGGGGAAACCTACGAGCAGTACTTC.

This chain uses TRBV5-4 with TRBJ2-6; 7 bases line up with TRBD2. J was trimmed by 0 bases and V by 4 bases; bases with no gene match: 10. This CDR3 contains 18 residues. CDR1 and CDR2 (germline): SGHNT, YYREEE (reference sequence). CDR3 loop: CASSPRRGGASGANVLTF. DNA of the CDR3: TGTGCCAGCAGCCCCCGTCGCGGGGGAGCCTCTGGGGCCAACGTCCTGACTTTC. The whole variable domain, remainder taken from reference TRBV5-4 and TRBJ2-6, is ETGVTQSPTHLIKTRGQQVTLRCSSQSGHNTVSWYQQALGQGPQFIFQYYREEENGRGNFPPRFSGLQFPNYSSELNVNALELDDSALYLCASSPRRGGASGANVLTFGAGSRLTVL.

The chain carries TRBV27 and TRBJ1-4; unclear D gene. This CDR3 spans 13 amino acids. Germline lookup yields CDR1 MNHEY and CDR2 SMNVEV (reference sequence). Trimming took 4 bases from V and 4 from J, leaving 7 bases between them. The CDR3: CASSYEINEKLFF. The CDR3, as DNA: TGTGCCAGCAGTTACGAGATTAATGAAAAACTGTTTTTT.

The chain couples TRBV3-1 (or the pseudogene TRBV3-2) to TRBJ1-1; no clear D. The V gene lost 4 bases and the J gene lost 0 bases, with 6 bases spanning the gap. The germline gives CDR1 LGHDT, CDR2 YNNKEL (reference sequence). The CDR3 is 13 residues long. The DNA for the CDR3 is TGTGCCAGCAGCCCATCAATGAACACTGAAGCTTTCTTT. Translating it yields CASSPSMNTEAFF.

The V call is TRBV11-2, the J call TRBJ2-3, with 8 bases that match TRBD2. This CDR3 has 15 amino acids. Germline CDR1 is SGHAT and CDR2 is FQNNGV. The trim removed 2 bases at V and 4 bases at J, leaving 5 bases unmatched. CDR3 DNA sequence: TGTGCCAGCAGCTTACGGGGGGGGAACCCAGATACGCAGTATTTT. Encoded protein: CASSLRGGNPDTQYF.

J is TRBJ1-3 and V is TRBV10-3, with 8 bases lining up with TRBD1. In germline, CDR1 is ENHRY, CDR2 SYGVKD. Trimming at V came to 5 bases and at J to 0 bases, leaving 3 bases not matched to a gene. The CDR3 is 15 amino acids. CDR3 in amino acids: CAISIDRGSGNTIYF. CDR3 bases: TGTGCCATCAGTATTGACAGGGGCTCTGGAAACACCATATATTTT.

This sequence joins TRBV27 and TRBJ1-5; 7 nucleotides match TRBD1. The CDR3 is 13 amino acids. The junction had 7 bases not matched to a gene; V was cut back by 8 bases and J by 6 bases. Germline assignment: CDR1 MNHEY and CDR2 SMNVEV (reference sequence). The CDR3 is CASQQGNLQPQHF. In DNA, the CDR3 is TGTGCCAGCCAACAGGGGAACCTTCAGCCCCAGCATTTT.

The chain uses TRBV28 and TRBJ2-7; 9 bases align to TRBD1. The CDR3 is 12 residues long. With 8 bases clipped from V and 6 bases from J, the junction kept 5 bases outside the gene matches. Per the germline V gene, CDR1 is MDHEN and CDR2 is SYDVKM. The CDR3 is CASGTGTIEQYF. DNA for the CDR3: TGTGCCAGCGGGACAGGGACTATCGAGCAGTACTTC.

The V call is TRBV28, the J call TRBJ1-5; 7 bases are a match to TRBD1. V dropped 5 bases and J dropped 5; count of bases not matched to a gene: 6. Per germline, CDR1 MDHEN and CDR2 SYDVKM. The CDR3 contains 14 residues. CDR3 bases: TGTGCCAGCAGTGAAGAGACAGGGTATCAGCCCCAGCATTTT. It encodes CASSEETGYQPQHF.

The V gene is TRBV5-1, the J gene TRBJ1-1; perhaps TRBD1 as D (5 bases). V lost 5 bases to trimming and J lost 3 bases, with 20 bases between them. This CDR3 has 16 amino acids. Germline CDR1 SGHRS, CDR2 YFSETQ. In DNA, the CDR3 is TGCGCCAGCAGTCGAGGAGACAGTCACCTTGACACTGAAGCTTTCTTT. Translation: CASSRGDSHLDTEAFF.

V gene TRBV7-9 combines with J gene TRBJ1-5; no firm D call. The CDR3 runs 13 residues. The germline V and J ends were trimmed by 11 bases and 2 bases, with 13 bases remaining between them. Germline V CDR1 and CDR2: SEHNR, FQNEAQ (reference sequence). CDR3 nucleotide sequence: TGTGCCGTGAGTATCTCTGGCAATCAGCCCCAGCATTTT. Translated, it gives CAVSISGNQPQHF.

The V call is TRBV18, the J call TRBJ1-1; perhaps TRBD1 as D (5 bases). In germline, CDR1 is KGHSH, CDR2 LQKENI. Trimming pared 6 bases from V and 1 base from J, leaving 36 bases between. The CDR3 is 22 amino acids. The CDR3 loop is CASSRMIWRDGGVESANTEAFF. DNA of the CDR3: TGTGCCAGCTCTCGCATGATATGGCGGGACGGTGGGGTTGAATCTGCGAACACTGAAGCTTTCTTT.

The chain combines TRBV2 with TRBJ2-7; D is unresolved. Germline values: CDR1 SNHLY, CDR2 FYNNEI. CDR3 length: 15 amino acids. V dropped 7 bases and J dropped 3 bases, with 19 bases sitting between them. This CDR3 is CASTDKRKSNYEQYF. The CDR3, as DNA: TGTGCCAGCACCGACAAAAGAAAGTCCAACTACGAGCAGTACTTC.

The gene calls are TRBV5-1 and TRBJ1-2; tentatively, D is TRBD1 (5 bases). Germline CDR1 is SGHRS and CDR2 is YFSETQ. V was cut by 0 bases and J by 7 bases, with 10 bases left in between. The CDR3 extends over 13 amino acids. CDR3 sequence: CASSLGGDPGYTF. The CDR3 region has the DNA TGCGCCAGCAGCTTGGGGGGGGACCCTGGCTACACCTTC.

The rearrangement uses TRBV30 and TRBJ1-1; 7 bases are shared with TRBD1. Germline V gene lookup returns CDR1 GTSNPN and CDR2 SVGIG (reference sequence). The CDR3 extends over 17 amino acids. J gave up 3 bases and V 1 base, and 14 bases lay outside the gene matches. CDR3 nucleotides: TGTGCCTGGAGTGAGGGGACAGCGCGACGAGGGGACACTGAAGCTTTCTTT. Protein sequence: CAWSEGTARRGDTEAFF.

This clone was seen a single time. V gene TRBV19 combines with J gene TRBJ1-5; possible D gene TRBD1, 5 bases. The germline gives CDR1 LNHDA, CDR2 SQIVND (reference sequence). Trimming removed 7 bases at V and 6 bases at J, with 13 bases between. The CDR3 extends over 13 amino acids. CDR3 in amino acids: CASNAGVGQPQHF. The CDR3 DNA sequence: TGTGCCAGTAACGCGGGGGTGGGTCAGCCCCAGCATTTT.

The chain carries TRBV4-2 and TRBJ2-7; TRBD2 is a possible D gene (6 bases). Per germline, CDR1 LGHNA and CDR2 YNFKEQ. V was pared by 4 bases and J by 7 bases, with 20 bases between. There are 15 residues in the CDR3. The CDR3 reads CASSRDLGGVWEQYF. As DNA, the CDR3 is TGTGCCAGCAGCCGAGATTTAGGCGGGGTTTGGGAGCAGTACTTC.

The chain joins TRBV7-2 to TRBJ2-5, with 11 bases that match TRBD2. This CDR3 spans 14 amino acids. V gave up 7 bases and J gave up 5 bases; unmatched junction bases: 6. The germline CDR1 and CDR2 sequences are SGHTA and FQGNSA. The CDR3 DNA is TGTGCCAGCAACGTAGCGGGAGGGTGGGAGACCCAGTACTTC. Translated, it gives CASNVAGGWETQYF. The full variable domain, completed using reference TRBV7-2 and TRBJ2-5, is GAGVSQSPSNKVTEKGKDVELRCDPISGHTALYWYRQSLGQGLEFLIYFQGNSAPDKSGLPSDRFSAERTGGSVSTLTIQRTQQEDSAVYLCASNVAGGWETQYFGPGTRLLVL.

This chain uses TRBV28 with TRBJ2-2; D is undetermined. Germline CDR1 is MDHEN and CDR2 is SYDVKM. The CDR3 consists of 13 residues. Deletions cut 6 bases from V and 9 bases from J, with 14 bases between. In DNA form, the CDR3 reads TGTGCCAGCAGCTCTTCCCCCTGGCGGGAGCTGTTTTTT. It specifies CASSSSPWRELFF.

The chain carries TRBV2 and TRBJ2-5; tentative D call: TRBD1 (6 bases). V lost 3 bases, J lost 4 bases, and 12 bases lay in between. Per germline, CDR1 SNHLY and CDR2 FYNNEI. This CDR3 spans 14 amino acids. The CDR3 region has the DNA TGTGCCAGCAGTGACGGCAGGGGTATAGAGACCCAGTACTTC. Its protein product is CASSDGRGIETQYF. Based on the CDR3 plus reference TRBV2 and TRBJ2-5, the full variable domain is EPEVTQTPSHQVTQMGQEVILRCVPISNHLYFYWYRQILGQKVEFLVSFYNNEISEKSEIFDDQFSVERPDGSNFTLKIRSTKLEDSAMYFCASSDGRGIETQYFGPGTRLLVL.

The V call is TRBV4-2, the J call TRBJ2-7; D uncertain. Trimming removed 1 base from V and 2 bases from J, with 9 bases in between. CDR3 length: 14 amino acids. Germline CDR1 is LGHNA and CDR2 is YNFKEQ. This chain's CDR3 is CASSQGERAYEQYF. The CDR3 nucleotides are TGTGCCAGCAGCCAAGGCGAGAGAGCCTACGAGCAGTACTTC.

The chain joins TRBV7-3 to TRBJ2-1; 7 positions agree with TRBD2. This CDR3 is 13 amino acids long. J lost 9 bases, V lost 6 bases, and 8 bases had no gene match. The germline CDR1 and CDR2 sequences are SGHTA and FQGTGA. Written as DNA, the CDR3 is TGTGCCAGCAGTCCAACTAGCGAGAGTGAGCAGTTCTTC. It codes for CASSPTSESEQFF.

The CDR3 sequence: CATSERSQPGSNQPQHF. CDR3 nucleotides: TGTGCCACCAGCGAGAGATCACAACCAGGGAGCAATCAGCCCCAGCATTTT. The rearrangement uses TRBV15 and TRBJ1-5; tentative D call: TRBD1 (5 bases). This CDR3 region has 17 residues. With 5 bases removed from V and 1 base from J, the gap between germline ends came to 18 bases. In germline, CDR1 is LNHNV, CDR2 YYDKDF (reference sequence).

The CDR3 loop is CASSYPTSGGAYEQYF. The CDR3 nucleotides are TGTGCCAGCAGTTACCCTACTAGCGGGGGTGCCTACGAGCAGTACTTC. This rearrangement joins TRBV6-2 or TRBV6-3 to TRBJ2-7; 11 nucleotides agree with TRBD2. The CDR3 totals 16 residues. V was clipped by 2 bases and J by 2 bases; unmatched bases: 5. From germline, CDR1 is MNHEY and CDR2 SVGEGT.

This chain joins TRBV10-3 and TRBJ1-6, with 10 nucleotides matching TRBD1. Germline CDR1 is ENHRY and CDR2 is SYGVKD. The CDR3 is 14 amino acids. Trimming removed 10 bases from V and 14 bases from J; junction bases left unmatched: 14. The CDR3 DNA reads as TGTGCCACCACCCGGGACAGGGGAATGTCGGCCCTCCACTTT. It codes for CATTRDRGMSALHF.

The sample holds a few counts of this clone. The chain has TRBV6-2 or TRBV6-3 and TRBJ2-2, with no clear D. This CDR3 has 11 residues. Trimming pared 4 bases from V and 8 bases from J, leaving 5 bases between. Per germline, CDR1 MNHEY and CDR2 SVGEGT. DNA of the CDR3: TGTGCCAGCAGTTCCCAAGGGGAGCTGTTTTTT. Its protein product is CASSSQGELFF.

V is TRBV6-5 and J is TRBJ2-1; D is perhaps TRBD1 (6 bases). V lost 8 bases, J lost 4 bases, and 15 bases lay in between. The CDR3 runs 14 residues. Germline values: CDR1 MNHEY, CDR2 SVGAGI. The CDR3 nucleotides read TGTGCCAGCCTCCCCACGGACAGTTACAATGAGCAGTTCTTC. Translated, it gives CASLPTDSYNEQFF.

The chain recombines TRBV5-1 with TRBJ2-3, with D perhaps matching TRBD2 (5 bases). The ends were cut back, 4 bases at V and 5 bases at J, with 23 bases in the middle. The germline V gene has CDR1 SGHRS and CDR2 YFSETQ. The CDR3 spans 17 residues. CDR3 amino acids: CASSRGPGPSKEDTQYF. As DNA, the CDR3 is TGCGCCAGCAGCCGAGGGCCCGGGCCCTCCAAGGAAGATACGCAGTATTTT. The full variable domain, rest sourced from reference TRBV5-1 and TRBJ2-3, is KAGVTQTPRYLIKTRGQQVTLSCSPISGHRSVSWYQQTPGQGLQFLFEYFSETQRNKGNFPGRFSGRQFSNSRSEMNVSTLELGDSALYLCASSRGPGPSKEDTQYFGPGTRLTVL.